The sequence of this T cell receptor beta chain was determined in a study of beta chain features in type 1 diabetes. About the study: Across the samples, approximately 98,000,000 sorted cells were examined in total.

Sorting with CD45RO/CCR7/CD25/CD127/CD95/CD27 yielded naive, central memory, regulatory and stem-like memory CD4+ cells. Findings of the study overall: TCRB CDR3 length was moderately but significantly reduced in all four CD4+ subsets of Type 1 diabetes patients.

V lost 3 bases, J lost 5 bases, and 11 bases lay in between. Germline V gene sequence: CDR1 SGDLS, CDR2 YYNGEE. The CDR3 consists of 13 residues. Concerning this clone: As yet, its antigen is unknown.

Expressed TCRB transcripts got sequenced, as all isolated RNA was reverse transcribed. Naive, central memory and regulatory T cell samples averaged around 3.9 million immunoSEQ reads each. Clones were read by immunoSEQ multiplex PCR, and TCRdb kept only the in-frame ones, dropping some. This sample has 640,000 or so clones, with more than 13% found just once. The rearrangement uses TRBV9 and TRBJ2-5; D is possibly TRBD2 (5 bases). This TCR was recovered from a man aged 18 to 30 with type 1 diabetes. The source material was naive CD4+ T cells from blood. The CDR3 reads CASSATPGETQYF. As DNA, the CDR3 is TGTGCCAGCAGCGCAACCCCGGGGGAGACCCAGTACTTC.